This TCR beta chain came from a study of graft-versus-host responses after intestinal transplantation. Study as a whole: Isolated intestinal, liver-intestinal, or multivisceral transplants were what recipients had. Anti-thymocyte globulin induction preceded around 3 years of tacrolimus and steroid maintenance in all recipients. Whole-study results and caveats: Within the allografts of patients who had graft-donor T cell macrochimerism, graft-versus-host to host-versus-graft clonal ratios were high. Circulating GvH clone levels at their peak were associated with HvG declines (early post-transplant).

The CDR3 spans 14 residues. CDR1 and CDR2 (germline): SGHKS, YYEKEE (reference sequence). Trimming cost V 3 bases and J 3 bases; bases outside gene matches: 4. In the case of this clone: What it binds is not known.

The data were produced by immunoSEQ multiplex PCR, yet TCRdb's version contains in-frame clones alone and is incomplete. This repertoire shows around 100,000 clones, about 88% found once; its top ten account for around 0.95%. The source of this sequence is a human donor who was the organ donor for an intestinal transplant. This chain uses TRBV5-5 with TRBJ1-2, with 8 positions matching TRBD1. The sample consisted of unstimulated CD4+ T cells sorted from spleen or lymph node cells, taken before transplant. The CDR3 region is CASSSIQGDYGYTF. CDR3 coding DNA: TGTGCCAGCAGCTCTATACAGGGGGACTATGGCTACACCTTC.